This entry features one TCR beta chain sequence. Its antigen is undetermined. CDR1 is WNHNN, CDR2 SYGVQD, per germline (reference sequence). J lost 3 bases, V lost 9 bases, and 6 bases had no gene match. This CDR3 comprises 13 residues. Sequencing of cultured CD4+ T cell DNA used the Oncomine TCR Beta short-read assay. Cultured CD4+ T cells yielded the extracted genomic DNA. TCRdb reprocessed the PCR reads via MiXCR and lists one record per CDR3 protein. Of under 25,000 distinct CDR3 sequences listed, about two fifths were seen once; the top ten hold around 12%. Treatment meaning: roughly 10-day PBMC culture with coronavirus spike peptide pools or control peptides (ViraFEST assay). This sample was taken from a study of vaccination and CD4 T cells after COVID-19.

This TCR came from a human donor who had recovered from COVID-19. The sample taken for sequencing was CD4+ T cells from blood, cultured in vitro. This sequence joins TRBV10-1 and TRBJ2-3; 7 bases match TRBD2. CDR3 amino acids: CARLAPQTDTQYF. For the CDR3, the DNA is TGCGCCAGACTAGCGCCCCAAACAGATACGCAGTATTTT.